This TCR beta chain was found in a study of blood T cell repertoires in COVID-19. About the study: There were acute and convalescent COVID-19 samples, and they came from the United States, Italy and Spain. The cDNA or gDNA used as material had been derived from T cells, B-cell-depleted T cells, or PBMCs.

Per germline, CDR1 SGHTS and CDR2 YDEGEE. Trimming cost V 0 bases and J 6 bases; bases outside gene matches: 6. The CDR3 covers 14 residues. Under the authors' procedure: Estimation of nucleated cell counts was performed using reference gene primer amplification. Repertoires were generated with immunoSEQ multiplex PCR, while TCRdb's copy carries only in-frame clones and drops some. The V and J calls and clone size were taken over from that table, and D and trimming were inferred from the DNA. Here the sample spans about 200,000 clones, over 75% being singletons. The material sequenced was peripheral blood. This chain connects TRBV5-8 to TRBJ2-7, with 7 bases identical to TRBD1. This receptor was taken from a human donor in a cohort sampled during active COVID-19. The CDR3 nucleotides read TGTGCCAGCAGCTTGGTCGGGACAGCCCCCGAGCAGTACTTC. Its protein is CASSLVGTAPEQYF.